This T cell receptor (beta chain) stems from a study of cytomegalovirus exposure and HLA in healthy donors. Trimming pared 0 bases from V and 10 bases from J, leaving 10 bases between. Germline-derived CDR1 and CDR2 are LNHDA and SQIVND (reference sequence). CDR3 size: 14 residues. PCR was performed using 60 Vbeta and 13 Jbeta primers. Measured with immunoSEQ multiplex PCR; TCRdb has only the in-frame clones, and not every one. This sample has approximately 160,000 clones, with 68% found just once. V usage is TRBV19 and J usage is TRBJ1-6, with D perhaps matching TRBD1 (6 bases). Sequenced sample: PBMCs. The origin of this receptor is a woman aged 18-30 years in good health and CMV-seropositive. The CDR3 loop reads CASSIETRGSPLHF. In DNA form, the CDR3 reads TGTGCCAGTAGTATAGAAACAAGGGGGTCACCCCTCCACTTT.